The TCR beta chain described here comes from a study of blood T cell repertoires in COVID-19. CDR1 and CDR2 from the germline V gene are SGHVS and FQNEAQ. The germline V and J ends were trimmed by 6 bases and 0 bases, with 14 bases remaining between them. CDR3 length: 15 amino acids. Some clones are missing from TCRdb's copy, which holds only in-frame ones; the method was immunoSEQ multiplex PCR. The sample holds fewer than 100,000 clones, over 70% seen once. The sample was peripheral blood. The clonotype comes from a man in his 70s with acute or convalescent COVID-19. V usage is TRBV7-8 and J usage is TRBJ1-1, with a possible D match to TRBD1 (6 bases). The CDR3 DNA reads TGTGCCAGCAGAGGGCAGGGGCCCATGAACACTGAAGCTTTCTTT. This translates into CASRGQGPMNTEAFF.